This is a list of T cell receptor beta chains from one sample in a study of beta chain features in type 1 diabetes. The table came from immunoSEQ multiplex PCR; TCRdb's copy has only in-frame clones and leaves some out. The sample shows 600,000 or so clones, about an eighth of them seen only once. Sequencing used naive CD4+ T cells from blood. The source is a young man with type 1 diabetes. CDR3s leave out the opening cysteine and the closing phenylalanine or tryptophan.

>TRBJ2-3|TRBV5-1
ASSSAGQTSTDTQY
>TRBJ2-6|TRBV6-5
ASSSNGANVLT
>TRBJ2-2|TRBV2
ASNAGHTGELF
>TRBJ2-1|TRBV2
ASSQGPWTGNEQF
>TRBJ2-2|TRBV11-3
ASSPIQGKGAGELF
>TRBJ2-3|TRBV5-6
ASSLRTSGTDTQY
>TRBJ1-6|TRBV30
AWSSNSPLH
>TRBJ2-5|TRBV18
ASLSRETQY
>TRBJ2-1|TRBV29-1
SVQGGFTGRFHNEQF
>TRBJ2-5|TRBV12-5
ASGQGQETQY
>TRBJ2-7|TRBV6-1
ASVARGYEQY
>TRBJ2-3|TRBV11-2
ASSLGRTDTQY
>TRBJ2-3|TRBV7-2
ASSLVSSGTDTQY
>TRBJ2-1|TRBV2
ASSYLDGSGALNEQF
>TRBJ2-3|TRBV2
AGLQGTSTDTQY
>TRBJ2-3|TRBV7-2
ASSPLERSTDTQY
>TRBJ1-2|TRBV2
ASSPDRGLGYT
>TRBJ1-2|TRBV7-2
ASSQGGPANYGYT
>TRBJ1-4|TRBV5-6
ASSTESGTTNEKLF
>TRBJ2-1|TRBV18
ASSGQVGSYNEQF
>TRBJ1-5|TRBV7-8
ASSFLGVPSRGNQPQH
>TRBJ2-2|TRBV28
ASSLAGTGELF
>TRBJ1-1|TRBV5-6
ASSLSEAF
>TRBJ2-1|TRBV2
ASRDRTGEVGEQF
>TRBJ1-5|TRBV30
AWSPTSNQPQH
>TRBJ1-5|TRBV27
ASSLLRGNQPQH
>TRBJ2-1|TRBV19
ASMDLRLYNEQF
>TRBJ2-1|TRBV9
ASSPGTGLHNEQF
>TRBJ2-5|TRBV2
ASSEAETQY
>TRBJ2-7|TRBV7-2
ASSLVGGPWYEQY
>TRBJ2-7|TRBV27
ASSLGGQGRYEQY
>TRBJ2-3|TRBV6-6
ASSTYGSNTDTQY
>TRBJ2-7|TRBV14
ASSQDQAGGKDEQY
>TRBJ2-7|TRBV13
ASSLVVNEQY
>TRBJ1-4|TRBV30
AWSKGAGEKLF
>TRBJ1-1|TRBV29-1
SSGGAF
>TRBJ1-5|TRBV19
ASSSSGTGTLRQPQH
>TRBJ1-2|TRBV25-1
ASSESPDSYGYT
>TRBJ1-5|TRBV9
ASSVGVDRVDQPQH
>TRBJ2-1|TRBV11-2
ASSRTSTSSYNEQF
>TRBJ1-3|TRBV6-6
ATAYGNTIY
>TRBJ2-7|TRBV5-1
ASSLRDYYSYEQY